The 22 T cell receptor beta chains below all came from one sample that was sequenced in a study of cytomegalovirus exposure and HLA in healthy donors. The primer mix had 60 Vbeta and 13 Jbeta primers. Repertoires were generated with immunoSEQ multiplex PCR, while TCRdb's copy carries only in-frame clones and drops some. The sample lists some 100,000 clones, around 81% occurring once. Sample: PBMCs. These receptors all stem from a woman aged 25 to 39 in good health and CMV-seronegative.

The V and J genes are TRBV7-8 and TRBJ2-3; TRBD2 is a possible D gene (6 bases). The germline V gene encodes CDR1 SGHVS and CDR2 FQNEAQ. V shed 1 base and J shed 0 bases, with 8 bases lying between them. CDR3 length: 15 amino acids. Here the CDR3 reads CASSLDGSSTDTQYF. CDR3 DNA: TGTGCCAGCAGCTTAGACGGGAGCAGCACAGATACGCAGTATTTT.

This rearrangement joins TRBV6-5 to TRBJ2-7, with D perhaps TRBD1 (5 bases). The CDR3 loop spans 13 amino acids. Germline CDR1 reads MNHEY; CDR2 reads SVGAGI. V was pared by 4 bases and J by 2 bases, with 9 bases between. CDR3 coding DNA: TGTGCCAGCAGTTCCCAGGGAACCTACGAGCAGTACTTC. Translation gives CASSSQGTYEQYF.

The V call is TRBV4-3, the J call TRBJ2-3; D is undetermined. From germline, CDR1 is LGHNA and CDR2 YSLEER. Trimming stripped 0 bases from V and 2 bases from J, with 3 bases between. CDR3 length: 13 amino acids. The DNA of the CDR3 is TGCGCCAGCAGCCAAGATTACACAGATACGCAGTATTTT. This sequence encodes CASSQDYTDTQYF.

The V and J genes are TRBV28 and TRBJ2-2; D gene unclear. Per the germline V gene, CDR1 is MDHEN and CDR2 is SYDVKM. Trimming removed 2 bases from V and 6 bases from J, with 7 bases in between. The CDR3 is 13 residues long. This CDR3 is CASSLIRAGELFF. The CDR3 DNA is TGTGCCAGCAGTTTAATTAGAGCCGGGGAGCTGTTTTTT.

This clone was seen a single time. The rearrangement uses TRBV11-1 and TRBJ2-3; a possible D gene is TRBD1 (6 bases). The CDR3 has 18 amino acids. The germline V and J ends were trimmed by 3 bases and 1 base, with 20 bases remaining between them. Germline CDR1 SGHAT, CDR2 FQDESV (reference sequence). Here the CDR3 reads CASSFRRQGSGGTDTQYF. The CDR3 nucleotides read TGTGCCAGCAGCTTCCGGCGTCAGGGGAGTGGAGGCACAGATACGCAGTATTTT. The variable domain in full, with the rest retrieved from reference TRBV11-1 and TRBJ2-3, is EAEVAQSPRYKITEKSQAVAFWCDPISGHATLYWYRQILGQGPELLVQFQDESVVDDSQLPKDRFSAERLKGVDSTLKIQPAELGDSAMYLCASSFRRQGSGGTDTQYFGPGTRLTVL.

This chain links TRBV18 with TRBJ2-7; 9 nucleotides agree with TRBD1. This CDR3 has 17 residues. After removal of 4 bases from V and 5 bases from J, the junction contained 15 bases not matched to a gene. Germline V gene lookup returns CDR1 KGHSH and CDR2 LQKENI. The CDR3 coding sequence is TGTGCCAGCTCACTATCAGAATCCGGGACAGGGCTCAACGAGCAGTACTTC. Its translation is CASSLSESGTGLNEQYF.

The chain is built from TRBV29-1 and TRBJ1-2, with TRBD1 matching over 8 bases. Per germline, CDR1 SQVTM and CDR2 ANQGSEA. Trimming removed 5 bases from V and 8 bases from J; junction bases left unmatched: 7. The CDR3 consists of 12 residues. CDR3 in DNA: TGCAGCGTTATCTCGACAGGGGACGGCTACACCTTC. This translates into CSVISTGDGYTF.

The V and J genes are TRBV12-5 and TRBJ2-7; no clear D. The CDR3 covers 11 residues. Trimming left V 6 bases short and J 4 bases short, with 7 bases between. Germline CDR1 reads LGHNT; CDR2 reads FRNRAP. CDR3 amino acids: CASGRNYEQYF. CDR3 sequence (DNA): TGTGCTAGTGGGCGAAATTACGAGCAGTACTTC. Filled out from reference TRBV12-5 and TRBJ2-7, the complete variable domain reads DARVTQTPRHKVTEMGQEVTMRCQPILGHNTVFWYRQTMMQGLELLAYFRNRAPLDDSGMPKDRFSAEMPDATLATLKIQPSEPRDSAVYFCASGRNYEQYFGPGTRLTVT.

The chain uses TRBV28 and TRBJ1-3, with D unresolved. Germline loops: CDR1 MDHEN, CDR2 SYDVKM. The germline V and J ends were trimmed by 5 bases and 0 bases, with 14 bases remaining between them. This CDR3 spans 16 amino acids. This chain's CDR3 is CASSAPQFYSGNTIYF. The DNA for the CDR3 is TGTGCCAGCAGTGCGCCACAGTTTTACTCTGGAAACACCATATATTTT.

The V call is TRBV28, the J call TRBJ1-5; 8 nucleotides align to TRBD1. V dropped 6 bases and J dropped 6; count of bases not matched to a gene: 7. CDR3 size: 14 residues. Germline V lookup: CDR1 MDHEN, CDR2 SYDVKM. The CDR3 protein is CASSSGGGGQPQHF. Written as DNA, the CDR3 is TGTGCCAGCAGCTCAGGGGGCGGGGGTCAGCCCCAGCATTTT. Filled out from reference TRBV28 and TRBJ1-5, the complete variable domain reads DVKVTQSSRYLVKRTGEKVFLECVQDMDHENMFWYRQDPGLGLRLIYFSYDVKMKEKGDIPEGYSVSREKKERFSLILESASTNQTSMYLCASSSGGGGQPQHFGDGTRLSIL.

This chain connects TRBV6-6 to TRBJ2-3; 7 nucleotides agree with TRBD2. The CDR3 runs to 16 residues. The V segment lost 2 bases and the J segment 2 bases; nucleotides outside the gene matches: 7. Germline V lookup: CDR1 MNHNY, CDR2 SVGAGI (reference sequence). The CDR3 bases are TGTGCCAGCAGTTACATTCAACGGGAGGCCACAGATACGCAGTATTTT. Its translation is CASSYIQREATDTQYF.

The V gene is TRBV5-4, the J gene TRBJ1-1; 8 nucleotides line up with TRBD1. Trimming removed 0 bases from V and 4 bases from J; junction bases left unmatched: 2. The CDR3 is made up of 14 amino acids. Per the germline V gene, CDR1 is SGHNT and CDR2 is YYREEE (reference sequence). CDR3 DNA sequence: TGTGCCAGCAGCTTGGGACAGGGGACCACTGAAGCTTTCTTT. It specifies CASSLGQGTTEAFF.

The chain joins TRBV28 to TRBJ1-2, with 8 nucleotides matching TRBD1. J gave up 6 bases and V 11 bases, and 14 bases lay outside the gene matches. The CDR3 runs to 14 residues. The V gene's germline CDR1 is MDHEN and CDR2 SYDVKM. The CDR3 DNA sequence: TGTGCCGCCGAGAACGACAGGGGTTTGGATGGCTACACCTTC. This encodes CAAENDRGLDGYTF.

The CDR3 sequence: CASSLKQGTYGYTF. Written as DNA, the CDR3 is TGTGCCAGCAGCCTCAAACAGGGGACCTATGGCTACACCTTC. The chain is built from TRBV5-4 and TRBJ1-2; TRBD1 agrees at 7 bases. Germline CDR1 reads SGHNT; CDR2 reads YYREEE (reference sequence). This CDR3 region has 14 residues. The trim removed 4 bases at V and 4 bases at J, leaving 7 bases unmatched.

V usage is TRBV5-1 and J usage is TRBJ2-2; perhaps TRBD1 as D (5 bases). Per the germline V gene, CDR1 is SGHRS and CDR2 is YFSETQ. Trimming stripped 4 bases from V and 1 base from J, with 11 bases between. CDR3 length: 15 amino acids. This chain's CDR3 is CASSTNTGNTGELFF. The CDR3 region has the DNA TGCGCCAGCAGCACCAACACAGGGAACACCGGGGAGCTGTTTTTT.

With respect to this clone: Other DNA variants within this sample encode the same CDR3. The V gene is TRBV5-1, the J gene TRBJ1-1; possible D gene TRBD1, 5 bases. The CDR3 covers 13 residues. V gave up 0 bases and J gave up 4 bases, with 7 bases separating them. Germline V gene lookup returns CDR1 SGHRS and CDR2 YFSETQ. CDR3 coding DNA: TGCGCCAGCAGCTTGGGGGGGGGCACTGAAGCTTTCTTT. This sequence encodes CASSLGGGTEAFF. The whole variable domain, filled in from reference TRBV5-1 and TRBJ1-1, reads KAGVTQTPRYLIKTRGQQVTLSCSPISGHRSVSWYQQTPGQGLQFLFEYFSETQRNKGNFPGRFSGRQFSNSRSEMNVSTLELGDSALYLCASSLGGGTEAFFGQGTRLTVV.

The chain has TRBV21-1 and TRBJ2-7; TRBD1 reflects the table's D call only, with no check against the DNA. TRBV21-1 is a pseudogene. The CDR3 runs to 16 residues. The CDR3 sequence: CASSKDCQGRPYEQYF. Here the CDR3 DNA reads TGTGCCAGCAGCAAAGATTGCCAGGGTCGTCCCTACGAGCAGTACTTC.

This clone was recorded a few times. As DNA, the CDR3 is TGTGCCAGCAGCTTGGCCGGGACAGGGGAGGAAAAACTGTTTTTT. Translated, it gives CASSLAGTGEEKLFF. The chain combines TRBV5-5 with TRBJ1-4; the match to TRBD1 covers 10 bases. Trimming took 0 bases from V and 8 from J; bases not matched to a gene: 4. The germline gives CDR1 SGHKS, CDR2 YYEKEE (reference sequence). This CDR3 spans 15 amino acids.

As regards this clone: The CDR3 ends on some other residue instead of the conserved phenylalanine or tryptophan, so this is likely a read error. This chain joins TRBV19 and TRBJ2-7, with D perhaps matching TRBD1 (6 bases). CDR3 size: 16 residues. V lost 3 bases and J lost 4, with 19 bases in between. In germline, CDR1 is LNHDA, CDR2 SQIVND (reference sequence). This chain's CDR3 is CASSISGQGSLYEQYL. CDR3 nucleotide sequence: TGTGCCAGTAGTATCTCGGGGCAGGGGTCCCTTTACGAGCAGTACCTC.

This clone has just one count. The chain recombines TRBV28 with TRBJ2-3; 16 nucleotides match TRBD2. The germline V gene has CDR1 MDHEN and CDR2 SYDVKM. The CDR3 has 18 residues. J was trimmed by 0 bases and V by 5 bases; bases with no gene match: 5. DNA of the CDR3: TGTGCCAGCAGTCTTGGGGGACTAGCGGGAGGGAGCACAGATACGCAGTATTTT. It is translated as CASSLGGLAGGSTDTQYF.

The chain carries TRBV7-2 and TRBJ1-6, with 8 positions matching TRBD1. V dropped 5 bases and J dropped 8; count of bases not matched to a gene: 8. In germline, CDR1 is SGHTA, CDR2 FQGNSA. The CDR3 totals 15 residues. CDR3 DNA sequence: TGTGCCAGCAGCCGACGGACAGGGAAATATTCACCCCTCCACTTT. Translating it yields CASSRRTGKYSPLHF.

The genes are TRBV5-1 and TRBJ2-7, with 8 bases that match TRBD1. This CDR3 is 15 amino acids long. Germline loops: CDR1 SGHRS, CDR2 YFSETQ. V trimming: 4 bases; J trimming: 0 bases; junction bases outside the gene matches: 6. Here the CDR3 reads CASSIVTGGSYEQYF. For the CDR3, the DNA is TGCGCCAGCAGCATCGTTACAGGGGGCTCCTACGAGCAGTACTTC.